This T cell receptor (beta chain) derives from a study of T cells in Graves' hyperthyroidism and ophthalmopathy. Overall study: Blood was drawn when the patient was first diagnosed and still untreated. Study-level findings and limits: Most clonotypes expanded in thyroid above 0.001 were likewise present in blood.

The germline V gene has CDR1 SGHAT and CDR2 FQNNGV. This CDR3 has 13 residues. The V gene end was trimmed by 9 bases and the J gene end by 4 bases; junction bases not matched to a gene: 5. Template material for amplifying TCR beta CDR3 regions consisted of RNA transcripts. The primer set for the first-round RT-PCR of the TCR CDR3 was HTBI. TCRdb passed the multiplex PCR reads through MiXCR, listing each CDR3 protein once. Found here are approximately 370,000 distinct CDR3 sequences, about 16% of them singletons; the top ten hold roughly 33%. Investigators excluded patients with uncontrolled infection, other autoimmune disease, pregnancy or lactation. Used for diagnoses were clinical symptoms, serum thyroxine and TRAb, thyroid ultrasound and orbital computed tomography. As regards this clonotype: As yet, its antigen is unknown. This may stem from a read error, because a much larger clone lies one nucleotide away.

Sequenced sample: blood. This receptor was obtained from a woman aged 30 to 39 with Graves' hyperthyroidism. The genes are TRBV11-2 and TRBJ1-5; 8 bases are a match to TRBD1. The CDR3 sequence is CASGQGSNQPQHF. For the CDR3, the DNA is TGTGCCAGTGGACAGGGATCGAATCAGCCCCAGCATTTT.